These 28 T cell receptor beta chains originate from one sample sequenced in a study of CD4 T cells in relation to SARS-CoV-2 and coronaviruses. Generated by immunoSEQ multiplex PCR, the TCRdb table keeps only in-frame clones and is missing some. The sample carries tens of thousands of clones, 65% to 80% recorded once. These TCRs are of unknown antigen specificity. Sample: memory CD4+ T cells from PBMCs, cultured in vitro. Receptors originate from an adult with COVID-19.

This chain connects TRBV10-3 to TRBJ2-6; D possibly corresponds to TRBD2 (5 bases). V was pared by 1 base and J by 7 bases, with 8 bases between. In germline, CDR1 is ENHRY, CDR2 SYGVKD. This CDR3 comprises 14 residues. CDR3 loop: CAISELRGANVLTF. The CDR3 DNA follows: TGTGCCATCAGTGAGTTACGGGGTGCCAACGTCCTGACTTTC.

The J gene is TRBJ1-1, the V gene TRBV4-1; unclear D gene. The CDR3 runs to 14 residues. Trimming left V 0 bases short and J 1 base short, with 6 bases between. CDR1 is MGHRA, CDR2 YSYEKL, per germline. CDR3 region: CASSQDAGNTEAFF. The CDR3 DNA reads TGCGCCAGCAGCCAAGATGCAGGGAACACTGAAGCTTTCTTT.

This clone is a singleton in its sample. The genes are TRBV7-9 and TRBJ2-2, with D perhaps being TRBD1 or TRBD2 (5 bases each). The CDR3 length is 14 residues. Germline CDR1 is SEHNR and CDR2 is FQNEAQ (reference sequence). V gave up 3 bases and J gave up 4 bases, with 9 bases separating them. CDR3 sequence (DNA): TGTGCCAGCAGCTTCAGGGAGCGCACCGGGGAGCTGTTTTTT. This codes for CASSFRERTGELFF.

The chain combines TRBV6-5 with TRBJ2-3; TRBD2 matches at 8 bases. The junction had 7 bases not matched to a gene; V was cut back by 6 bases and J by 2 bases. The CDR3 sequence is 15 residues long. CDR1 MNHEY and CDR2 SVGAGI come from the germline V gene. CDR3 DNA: TGTGCCAGCAGAGATAGCGGGAAACTCACAGATACGCAGTATTTT. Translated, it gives CASRDSGKLTDTQYF.

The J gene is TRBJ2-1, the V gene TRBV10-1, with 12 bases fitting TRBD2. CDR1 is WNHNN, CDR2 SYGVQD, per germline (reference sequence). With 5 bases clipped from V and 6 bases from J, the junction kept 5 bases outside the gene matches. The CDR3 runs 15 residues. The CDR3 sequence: CASSYRLAGVNEQFF. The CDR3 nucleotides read TGCGCCAGCAGTTATCGACTAGCGGGGGTCAATGAGCAGTTCTTC.

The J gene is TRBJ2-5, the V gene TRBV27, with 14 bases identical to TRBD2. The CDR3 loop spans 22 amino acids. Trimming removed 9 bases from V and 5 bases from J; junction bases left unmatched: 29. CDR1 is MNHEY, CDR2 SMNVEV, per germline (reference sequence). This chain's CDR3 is CARSSPPPTGTSGSPSGETQYF. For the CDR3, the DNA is TGTGCCAGAAGCTCACCCCCACCAACCGGGACTAGCGGGAGCCCGTCCGGTGAGACCCAGTACTTC.

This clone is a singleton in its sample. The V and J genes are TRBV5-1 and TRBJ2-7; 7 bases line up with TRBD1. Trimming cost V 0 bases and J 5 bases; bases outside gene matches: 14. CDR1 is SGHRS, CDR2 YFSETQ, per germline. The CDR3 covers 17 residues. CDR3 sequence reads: CASSLGGQDSPSHEQYF. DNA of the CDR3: TGCGCCAGCAGCTTGGGTGGACAGGATAGTCCTTCCCACGAGCAGTACTTC. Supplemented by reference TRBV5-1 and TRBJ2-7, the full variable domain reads KAGVTQTPRYLIKTRGQQVTLSCSPISGHRSVSWYQQTPGQGLQFLFEYFSETQRNKGNFPGRFSGRQFSNSRSEMNVSTLELGDSALYLCASSLGGQDSPSHEQYFGPGTRLTVT.

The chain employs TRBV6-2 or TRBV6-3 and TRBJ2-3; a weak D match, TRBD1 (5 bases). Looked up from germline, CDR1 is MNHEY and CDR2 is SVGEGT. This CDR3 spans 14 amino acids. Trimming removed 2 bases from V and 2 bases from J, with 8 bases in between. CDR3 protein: CASSYGGATDTQYF. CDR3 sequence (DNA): TGTGCCAGCAGTTACGGTGGGGCCACAGATACGCAGTATTTT.

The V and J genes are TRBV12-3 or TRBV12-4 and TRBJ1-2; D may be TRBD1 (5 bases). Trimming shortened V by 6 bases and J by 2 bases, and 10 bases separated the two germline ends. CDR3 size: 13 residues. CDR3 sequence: CASRLTANYGYTF. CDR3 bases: TGTGCCAGCAGATTGACAGCAAACTATGGCTACACCTTC.

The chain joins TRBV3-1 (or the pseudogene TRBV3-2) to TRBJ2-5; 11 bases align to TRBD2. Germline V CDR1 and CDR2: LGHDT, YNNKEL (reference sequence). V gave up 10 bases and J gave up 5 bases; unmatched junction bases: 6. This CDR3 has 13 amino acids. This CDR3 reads CATLIAGGETQYF. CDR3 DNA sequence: TGTGCCACCCTAATAGCGGGAGGGGAGACCCAGTACTTC.

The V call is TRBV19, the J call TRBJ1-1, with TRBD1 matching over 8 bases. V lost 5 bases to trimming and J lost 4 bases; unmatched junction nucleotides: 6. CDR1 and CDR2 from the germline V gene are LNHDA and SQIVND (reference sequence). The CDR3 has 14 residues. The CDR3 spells CASSFQGAGTEAFF. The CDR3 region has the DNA TGTGCCAGTAGTTTCCAGGGGGCTGGCACTGAAGCTTTCTTT.

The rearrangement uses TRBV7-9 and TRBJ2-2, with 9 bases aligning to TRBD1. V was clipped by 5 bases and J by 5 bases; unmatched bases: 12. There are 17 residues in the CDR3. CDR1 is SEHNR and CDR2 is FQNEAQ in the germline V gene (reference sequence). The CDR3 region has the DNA TGTGCCAGCAGCCCCCCTACAGGGGGCGGTAGGACCGGGGAGCTGTTTTTT. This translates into CASSPPTGGGRTGELFF.

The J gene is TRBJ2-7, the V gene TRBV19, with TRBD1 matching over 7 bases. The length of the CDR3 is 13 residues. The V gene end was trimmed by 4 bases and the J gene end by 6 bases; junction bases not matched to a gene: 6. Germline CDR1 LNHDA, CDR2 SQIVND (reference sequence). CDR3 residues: CASSTNDRVEQYF. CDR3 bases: TGTGCCAGTAGTACAAACGACAGGGTCGAGCAGTACTTC.

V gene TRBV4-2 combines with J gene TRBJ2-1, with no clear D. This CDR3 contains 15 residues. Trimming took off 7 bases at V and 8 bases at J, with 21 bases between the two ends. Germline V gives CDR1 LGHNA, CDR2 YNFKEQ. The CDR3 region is CASTVSGSAPDEQFF. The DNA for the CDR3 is TGTGCCAGCACCGTCTCCGGATCTGCCCCGGATGAGCAGTTCTTC.

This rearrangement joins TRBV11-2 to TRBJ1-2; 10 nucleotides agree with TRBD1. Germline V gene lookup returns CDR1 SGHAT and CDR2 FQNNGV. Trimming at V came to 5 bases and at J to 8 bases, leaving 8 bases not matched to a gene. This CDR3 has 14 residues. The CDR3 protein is CASSVSRDRGGYTF. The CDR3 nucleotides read TGTGCCAGCAGCGTAAGCCGGGACAGGGGAGGCTACACCTTC.

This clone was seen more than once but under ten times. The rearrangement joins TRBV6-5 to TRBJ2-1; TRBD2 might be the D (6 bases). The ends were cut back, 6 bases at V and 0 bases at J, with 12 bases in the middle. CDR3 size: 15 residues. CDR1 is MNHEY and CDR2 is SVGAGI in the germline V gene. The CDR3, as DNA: TGTGCCAGCAGAGATGCCGGGAGCTCCTACAATGAGCAGTTCTTC. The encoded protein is CASRDAGSSYNEQFF.

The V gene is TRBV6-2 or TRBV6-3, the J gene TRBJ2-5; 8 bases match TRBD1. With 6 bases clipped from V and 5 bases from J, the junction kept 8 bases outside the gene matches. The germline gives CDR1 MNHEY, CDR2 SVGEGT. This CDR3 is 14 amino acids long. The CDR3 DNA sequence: TGTGCCAGCAGCCTCGGACAGGGCGGTGAGACCCAGTACTTC. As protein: CASSLGQGGETQYF.

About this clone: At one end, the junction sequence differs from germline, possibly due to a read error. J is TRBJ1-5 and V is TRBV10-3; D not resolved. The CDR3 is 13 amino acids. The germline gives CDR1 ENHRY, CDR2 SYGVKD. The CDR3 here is CAINEGVGQPQHF. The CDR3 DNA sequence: TGTGCCATCAATGAGGGTGTAGGACAGCCCCAGCATTTT.

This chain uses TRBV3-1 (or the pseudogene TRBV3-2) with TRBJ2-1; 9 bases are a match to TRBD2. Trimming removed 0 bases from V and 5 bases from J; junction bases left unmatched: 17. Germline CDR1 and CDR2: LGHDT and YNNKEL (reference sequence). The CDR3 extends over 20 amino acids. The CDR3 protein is CASSQEDGPPTSGSNNEQFF. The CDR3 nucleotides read TGTGCCAGCAGCCAAGAAGATGGCCCCCCTACTAGCGGGTCCAACAATGAGCAGTTCTTC.

The CDR3 sequence is CASSRVASSGGREETQYF. DNA of the CDR3: TGCGCCAGCAGCCGGGTCGCCTCGTCGGGCGGGAGAGAGGAGACCCAGTACTTC. The genes are TRBV4-1 and TRBJ2-5, with 7 bases that match TRBD2. V gave up 4 bases and J gave up 5 bases; unmatched junction bases: 19. The CDR3 extends over 18 amino acids. CDR1 is MGHRA, CDR2 YSYEKL, per germline.

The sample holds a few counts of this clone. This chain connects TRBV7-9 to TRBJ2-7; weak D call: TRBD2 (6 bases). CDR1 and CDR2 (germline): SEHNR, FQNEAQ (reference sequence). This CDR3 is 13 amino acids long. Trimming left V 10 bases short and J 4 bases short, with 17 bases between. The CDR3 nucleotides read TGTGCCATCCAGCCCGGGAGTGGGTACGAGCAGTACTTC. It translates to CAIQPGSGYEQYF.

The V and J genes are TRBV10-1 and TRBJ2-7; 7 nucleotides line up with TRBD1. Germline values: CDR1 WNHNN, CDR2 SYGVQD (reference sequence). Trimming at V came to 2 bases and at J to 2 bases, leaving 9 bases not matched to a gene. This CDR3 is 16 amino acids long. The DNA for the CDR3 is TGCGCCAGCAGTGAGATTAGGGACAGCCCAACCTACGAGCAGTACTTC. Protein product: CASSEIRDSPTYEQYF.

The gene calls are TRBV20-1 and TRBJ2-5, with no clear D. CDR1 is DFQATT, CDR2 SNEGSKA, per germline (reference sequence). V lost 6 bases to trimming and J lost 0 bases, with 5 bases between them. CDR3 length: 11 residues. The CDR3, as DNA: TGCAGTGCCCACCACCAAGAGACCCAGTACTTC. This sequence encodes CSAHHQETQYF.

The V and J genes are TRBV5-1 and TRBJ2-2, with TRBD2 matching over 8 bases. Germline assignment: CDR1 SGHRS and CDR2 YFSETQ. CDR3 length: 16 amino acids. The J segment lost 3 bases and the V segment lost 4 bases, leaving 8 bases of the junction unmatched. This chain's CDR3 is CASSRSGRGDTGELFF. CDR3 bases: TGCGCCAGCAGCAGAAGCGGGAGAGGGGACACCGGGGAGCTGTTTTTT. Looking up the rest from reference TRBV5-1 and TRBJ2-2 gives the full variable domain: KAGVTQTPRYLIKTRGQQVTLSCSPISGHRSVSWYQQTPGQGLQFLFEYFSETQRNKGNFPGRFSGRQFSNSRSEMNVSTLELGDSALYLCASSRSGRGDTGELFFGEGSRLTVL.

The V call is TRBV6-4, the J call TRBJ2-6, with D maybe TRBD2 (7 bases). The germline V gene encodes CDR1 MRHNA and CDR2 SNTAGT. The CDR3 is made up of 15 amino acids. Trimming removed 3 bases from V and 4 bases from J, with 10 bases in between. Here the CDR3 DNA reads TGTGCCAGCAGTGAAGGGGGGGCGGGGGCCAACGTCCTGACTTTC. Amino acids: CASSEGGAGANVLTF.

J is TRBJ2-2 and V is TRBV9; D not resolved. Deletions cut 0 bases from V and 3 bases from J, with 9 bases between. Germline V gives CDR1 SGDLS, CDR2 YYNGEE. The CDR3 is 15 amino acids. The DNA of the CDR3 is TGTGCCAGCAGCGTAGCAGGCAGTTACACCGGGGAGCTGTTTTTT. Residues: CASSVAGSYTGELFF. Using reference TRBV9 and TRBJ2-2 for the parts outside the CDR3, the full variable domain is DSGVTQTPKHLITATGQRVTLRCSPRSGDLSVYWYQQSLDQGLQFLIQYYNGEERAKGNILERFSAQQFPDLHSELNLSSLELGDSALYFCASSVAGSYTGELFFGEGSRLTVL.

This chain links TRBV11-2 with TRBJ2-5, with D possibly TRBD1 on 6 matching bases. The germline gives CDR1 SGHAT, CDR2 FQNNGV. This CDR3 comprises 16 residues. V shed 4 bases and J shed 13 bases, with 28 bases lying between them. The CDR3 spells CASSSKSRDKAVLRYF. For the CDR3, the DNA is TGTGCCAGCAGCTCGAAATCCCGGGACAAGGCTGTCCTGAGGTACTTC.

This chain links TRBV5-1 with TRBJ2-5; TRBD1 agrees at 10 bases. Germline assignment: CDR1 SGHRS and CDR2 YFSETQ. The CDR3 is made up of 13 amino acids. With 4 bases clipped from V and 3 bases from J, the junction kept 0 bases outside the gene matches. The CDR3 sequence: CASSGTGEETQYF. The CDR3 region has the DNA TGCGCCAGCAGCGGGACAGGGGAAGAGACCCAGTACTTC. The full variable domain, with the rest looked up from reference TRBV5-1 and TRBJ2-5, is KAGVTQTPRYLIKTRGQQVTLSCSPISGHRSVSWYQQTPGQGLQFLFEYFSETQRNKGNFPGRFSGRQFSNSRSEMNVSTLELGDSALYLCASSGTGEETQYFGPGTRLLVL.